The rows below give T cell receptor beta chains drawn from one sample of a study of shared clonotypes between healthy human individuals. Generated by immunoSEQ multiplex PCR, the TCRdb table keeps only in-frame clones and is missing some. The sample includes roughly 650,000 clones, roughly 97% of them seen just once. The sequencing input was naive CD4+ T cells sorted from blood. These receptors all come from a young woman in good health. Both conserved end residues are part of each CDR3. D genes are given only for firm matches. A clone size is listed for some rows: how often the clone was seen (once, few, many), or a class if it is expanded.

size,J,V,D,DNA,CDR3
.,TRBJ2-1,TRBV4-2,.,TGTGCCAGCAGCCAAGATCCCCGGGATGAGCAGTTCTTC,CASSQDPRDEQFF
.,TRBJ2-1,TRBV7-9,TRBD1,TGTGCCAGCAGCTCCGCGGGACAGGGTTTGGGTGAGCAGTTCTTC,CASSSAGQGLGEQFF
.,TRBJ2-7,TRBV18,.,TGTGCCAGCTCACCACTCGGCAGAACAACCTACGAGCAGTACTTC,CASSPLGRTTYEQYF
.,TRBJ2-5,TRBV10-2,.,TGCGCCAGTAGACGCGGGCGGGACCCGGGCCCAGAGACCCAGTACTTC,CASRRGRDPGPETQYF
.,TRBJ2-1,TRBV7-6,TRBD2,TGTGCCAGCAGCTTAGTTGGGACTAGCGGGAGCAGTGAGCAGTTCTTC,CASSLVGTSGSSEQFF
once,TRBJ2-5,TRBV30,.,TGTGCCTGGGAGTTAGGGGGGGAGGGCCAGTACTTC,CAWELGGEGQYF
.,TRBJ1-2,TRBV1,.,TGCACCAGCAGCCAAGACAGGGGAAACTATGGCTACACCTTC,CTSSQDRGNYGYTF
.,TRBJ1-4,TRBV28,.,TGTGCCACCGCCAATACAATGGGGGAAGTTCGCGCTAATGAAAAACTGTTTTTT,CATANTMGEVRANEKLFF
.,TRBJ2-1,TRBV19,.,TGTGCCAGTAGTATTCCCGGGGCCTACAATGAGCAGTTCTTC,CASSIPGAYNEQFF
.,TRBJ2-7,TRBV2,TRBD1,TGTGCCAGCAGTCTACAGGGGATCTACGAGCAGTACTTC,CASSLQGIYEQYF
.,TRBJ2-1,TRBV5-1,.,TGCGCCAGCAGCTTAGCACGAGATGAGCAGTTCTTC,CASSLARDEQFF
.,TRBJ2-2,TRBV19,.,TGTGCCAGTAACGGCTACACCGGGGAGCTGTTTTTT,CASNGYTGELFF
.,TRBJ2-7,TRBV28,.,TGTGCCAGCAGCCTCGCTTCTCTCGAGCAGTACTTC,CASSLASLEQYF
.,TRBJ1-2,TRBV29-1,TRBD1,TGCAGCGTTGGACAGGGGATATTTGGGAACTATGGCTACACCTTC,CSVGQGIFGNYGYTF
.,TRBJ1-5,TRBV7-9,.,TGTGCCAGCAGCTTAGCGGGGGACAGCAATCAGCCCCAGCATTTT,CASSLAGDSNQPQHF
.,TRBJ2-3,TRBV5-1,TRBD1,TGCGCCAGCAGGGCATGGACAGGCAGGGATACGCAGTATTTT,CASRAWTGRDTQYF
.,TRBJ1-1,TRBV27,.,TGTGCCAGCAGGAGGCTGAACACTGAAGCTTTCTTT,CASRRLNTEAFF
.,TRBJ1-2,TRBV10-2,TRBD1,TGCGCCAGCAGTGAGATCCCGGGACAGGGGGCGAAGGGCTACACCTTC,CASSEIPGQGAKGYTF
.,TRBJ2-7,TRBV28,TRBD1,TGTGCCAGCGCCGGGACAGGGTCGGTCAAGCAGTACTTC,CASAGTGSVKQYF
.,TRBJ2-3,TRBV11-2,.,TGTGCCAGCAGCGTGAGGGGGGTCGGCACAGATACGCAGTATTTT,CASSVRGVGTDTQYF
.,TRBJ1-5,TRBV19,.,TGTGCCAGTAGTATAGTAAAAGGGTGGGCACAGCCCCAGCATTTT,CASSIVKGWAQPQHF
.,TRBJ2-2,TRBV10-1,.,TGCGCCAGCAGTGAACATATTGAGTCCGGGGAGCTGTTTTTT,CASSEHIESGELFF
.,TRBJ1-2,TRBV27,TRBD1,TGTGCCAGCAGTTTAAAAGGGGGCGGGAACTATGGCTACACCTTC,CASSLKGGGNYGYTF
.,TRBJ2-7,TRBV9,.,TGTGCCAGCAGCGCGACTAGTTTTTCCTACGAGCAGTACTTC,CASSATSFSYEQYF
.,TRBJ2-7,TRBV28,.,TGTGCCAGCAGCTCCGCAGGGGGGGGAGCGGGACGATACGAGCAGTACTTC,CASSSAGGGAGRYEQYF